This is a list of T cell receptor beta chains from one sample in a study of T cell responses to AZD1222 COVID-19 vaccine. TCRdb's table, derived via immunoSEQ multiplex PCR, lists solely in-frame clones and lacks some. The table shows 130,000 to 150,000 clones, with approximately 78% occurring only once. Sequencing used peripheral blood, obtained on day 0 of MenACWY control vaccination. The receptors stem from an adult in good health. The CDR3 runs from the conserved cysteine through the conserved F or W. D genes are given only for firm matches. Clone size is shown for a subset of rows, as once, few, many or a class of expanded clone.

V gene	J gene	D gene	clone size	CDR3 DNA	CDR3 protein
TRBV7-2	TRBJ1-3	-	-	TGTGCCAGCAGCTCCGCGGTCCGGAGCTCTGGAAACACCATATATTTT	CASSSAVRSSGNTIYF
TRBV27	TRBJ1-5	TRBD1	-	TGTGCCAGTTCGGACAGGAACAATCAGCCCCAGCATTTT	CASSDRNNQPQHF
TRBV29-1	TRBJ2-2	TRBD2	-	TGCAGCGTTGAAGGGTTTAGCGGGGGTTCCAACACCGGGGAGCTGTTTTTT	CSVEGFSGGSNTGELFF
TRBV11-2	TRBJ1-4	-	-	TGTGCCAGCAGCTTGGGTCCGCAGGGTAGAGAAGAAAAACTGTTTTTT	CASSLGPQGREEKLFF
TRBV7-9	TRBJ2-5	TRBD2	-	TGTGCCAGCAGCTCGACCGGGACTAGATTTTCGGAGACCCAGTACTTC	CASSSTGTRFSETQYF
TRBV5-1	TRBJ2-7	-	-	TGCGCCAGCAGCCTGGACTTAACCTACGAGCAGTACTTC	CASSLDLTYEQYF
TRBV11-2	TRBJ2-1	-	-	TGTGCCAGCAGCTTTGTGCGTTGGGGGCAAGGTGAGCAGTTCTTC	CASSFVRWGQGEQFF
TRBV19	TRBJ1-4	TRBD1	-	TGTGCCAGTACCCCCCCGGCCGGACAGGGGGTTGCAGCTAATGAAAAACTGTTTTTT	CASTPPAGQGVAANEKLFF
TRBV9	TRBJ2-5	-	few	TGTGCCAGCAGCAGGGGTACGACAGCGCTCCAAGAGACCCAGTACTTC	CASSRGTTALQETQYF
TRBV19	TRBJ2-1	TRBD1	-	TGTGCCAGTACCAGACAGGGGGCGCTAGATGAGCAGTTCTTC	CASTRQGALDEQFF
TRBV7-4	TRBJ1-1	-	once	TGTGCCAAGGTCCGCCGCATGAACACTGAAGCTTTCTTT	CAKVRRMNTEAFF
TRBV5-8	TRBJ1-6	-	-	TGTGCCAGCAGCGTAGGGGAGCACTATAATTCACCCCTCCACTTT	CASSVGEHYNSPLHF
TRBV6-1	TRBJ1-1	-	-	TGTGCCAGCAGTGATGGAAAGCTCACTGAAGCTTTCTTT	CASSDGKLTEAFF
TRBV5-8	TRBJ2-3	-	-	TGTGCCAGCAGCTTATATTGGGGGGAGCCTAGTAGCACAGATACGCAGTATTTT	CASSLYWGEPSSTDTQYF
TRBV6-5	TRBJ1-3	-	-	TGTGCCAGCAGTTCGACAGCGTCCTCTGGAAACACCATATATTTT	CASSSTASSGNTIYF
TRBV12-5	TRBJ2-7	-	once	TGTGCTAGTGGTTTGTCCGTCAAACAGCAGTACTTC	CASGLSVKQQYF
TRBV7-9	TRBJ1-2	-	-	TGTGCCAGCAGCTTAAGCAGGGGCGGGGGCTACACCTTC	CASSLSRGGGYTF
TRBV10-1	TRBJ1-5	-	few	TGCGCCAGCAGTGATGCGGGGAGAGGAGGGTCAATGGATCAGCCCCAGCATTTT	CASSDAGRGGSMDQPQHF
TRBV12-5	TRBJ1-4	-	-	TGTGCTAGTGGTACGGGGCTCTTGAAGGGGGGTGAAAAACTGTTTTTT	CASGTGLLKGGEKLFF
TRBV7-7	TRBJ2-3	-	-	TGTGCCAGCAGCTTAACCCAGTCCGCAGATACGCAGTATTTT	CASSLTQSADTQYF
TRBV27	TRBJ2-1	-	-	TGTGCCACTCGGGGTAGCTCCTACAATGAGCAGTTCTTC	CATRGSSYNEQFF
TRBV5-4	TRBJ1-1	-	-	TGTGCCAGCAGTTCGCAGGGGACCCTCCGTGAAGCTTTCTTT	CASSSQGTLREAFF
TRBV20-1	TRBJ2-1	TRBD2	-	TGCAGTGCTAGTCCGGCTAGCGGGGGTGAAAATGAGCAGTTCTTC	CSASPASGGENEQFF
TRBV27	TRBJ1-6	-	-	TGTGCCAGCAGTTTAAGGACCAATTCACCCCTCCACTTT	CASSLRTNSPLHF
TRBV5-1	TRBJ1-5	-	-	TGCGCCAGCAGCCCGAACGGCCTTACCAATCAGCCCCAGCATTTT	CASSPNGLTNQPQHF
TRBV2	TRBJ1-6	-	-	TGTGCCAGCAGTGAACGGCCAGGGCGGACGGGGGGGTCACCCCTCCACTTT	CASSERPGRTGGSPLHF
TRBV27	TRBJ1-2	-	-	TGTGCCAGCAGTTTCACAGGCCTGTATGGCTACACCTTC	CASSFTGLYGYTF
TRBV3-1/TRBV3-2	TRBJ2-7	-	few	TGTGCCAGCAGCGCAATGGGGTACGGTAACTACGAGCAGTACTTC	CASSAMGYGNYEQYF
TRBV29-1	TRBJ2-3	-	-	TGCAGCGTCTCAACTATCACAGATACGCAGTATTTT	CSVSTITDTQYF